This T cell receptor (beta chain) was sequenced during a study of T cell responses to AZD1222 COVID-19 vaccine. Study results and caveats: When two AZD1222 doses had been given, Spike-specific TCR breadth and depth rose. At baseline, just six AZD1222 recipients tested seropositive.

The CDR3 length is 13 residues. V was shortened by 5 bases and J by 2 bases, with 7 bases between the two germline ends. Per germline, CDR1 LGHNA and CDR2 YNFKEQ. This clone was seen more than once but under ten times. The antigen remains unidentified. TCRdb's table, derived via immunoSEQ multiplex PCR, lists solely in-frame clones and lacks some. In the table there are 120,000 or so clones, about 92% of which are singletons. The sample was peripheral blood, taken on day 0 of AZD1222 vaccination. This sequence was found in an adult in good health. The J gene is TRBJ2-1, the V gene TRBV4-2; D not certain. The CDR3 DNA reads TGTGCCAGCAGCTCCGGGCCCTACAATGAGCAGTTCTTC. Translation: CASSSGPYNEQFF.